This TCR beta chain was recorded in a study of sequential checkpoint blockade in melanoma. Treatment given: randomized to nivolumab then ipilimumab (arm A) or the reverse (arm B). No patient had prior DNA-damaging chemotherapy. Germline lookup yields CDR1 SGHDT and CDR2 YYEEEE. V was shortened by 9 bases and J by 4 bases, with 13 bases between the two germline ends. This CDR3 region has 12 residues. TCRdb keeps only in-frame clones here, not all; method: immunoSEQ multiplex PCR. Of under 20,000 clones in the sample, about 66% were seen once. This sample comprised CD8+ T cells sorted from blood (inferred from file names), obtained from a patient given nivolumab and ipilimumab in sequence. This chain joins TRBV5-6 and TRBJ2-5; possibly TRBD2 for D (7 bases). The receptor's source is a human donor with melanoma. The DNA for the CDR3 is TGTGCCAAGGAGGGGGGGTCAGAGACCCAGTACTTC. Protein product: CAKEGGSETQYF.